Included here is one T cell receptor (beta chain) sequence, with context. As yet, its antigen is unknown. The data derive from a study of a mutant IDH1 vaccine in newly diagnosed glioma. On the study more broadly: Beginning 4-6 weeks after radiotherapy alone, or with temozolomide cycles, vaccination took place. Study results and caveats: Pseudoprogression apparently lacked any relation to changes in top peripheral T cell clonotypes.

Time point: week 23, last vaccination. Alongside topical imiquimod, each dose of vaccine comprised 300 ug of mutant IDH1 20-mer peptide. Each donor presented with a new WHO grade 3 or 4 astrocytoma that tested IDH1-mutant and showed ATRX loss. V gave up 2 bases and J gave up 3 bases, with 12 bases separating them. From germline, CDR1 is SGHVS and CDR2 FQNEAQ. The CDR3 loop spans 15 amino acids. Method: immunoSEQ multiplex PCR; TCRdb's copy keeps in-frame clones and lacks some. The profile shows about 65,000 clones, 80% to 90% of them singletons. The chain joins TRBV7-8 to TRBJ2-3; D is possibly TRBD1 (6 bases). Here the sequenced sample was PBMCs, taken from a glioma patient whose treatment included an IDH1 peptide vaccine. The sequence came from a man under 40 with glioma. CDR3 protein: CASSLSWTATDTQYF. The CDR3, as DNA: TGTGCCAGCAGCTTATCTTGGACAGCGACAGATACGCAGTATTTT.